This T cell receptor beta chain emerged from a study of Ad26.COV2.S vaccination and SARS-CoV-2 variants. Findings and caveats of the study: Individuals receiving vaccine had higher spike-specific TCR breadth than placebo recipients did.

Treatment: around 19 received Ad26.COV2.S at low or high dose, single or two shots; five or six received placebo; per-sample allocation not given. Each sample was drawn 63 days after the first injection (of vaccine or placebo). Here immunoSEQ multiplex PCR was the method, and the copy in TCRdb shows in-frame clones only, minus some. The repertoire holds some 640,000 clones, roughly 90% seen once, with around 1.4% in the top ten. With 3 bases removed from V and 11 bases from J, the gap between germline ends came to 11 bases. The CDR3 covers 11 residues. The germline V gene has CDR1 DFQATT and CDR2 SNEGSKA (reference sequence). Notes on this clone: Its antigen is as yet unknown.

V and J are TRBV20-1 and TRBJ2-4, with a tentative D call TRBD2 (6 bases). Sequencing used peripheral blood, obtained in a trial of Ad26.COV2.S vaccine versus placebo. This sequence originates from a person between 18 and 65 years old who received the Ad26.COV2.S COVID-19 vaccine or a placebo. DNA of the CDR3: TGCAGTGCTAGGGGGGGACTTCTTCAGTACTTC. This translates into CSARGGLLQYF.